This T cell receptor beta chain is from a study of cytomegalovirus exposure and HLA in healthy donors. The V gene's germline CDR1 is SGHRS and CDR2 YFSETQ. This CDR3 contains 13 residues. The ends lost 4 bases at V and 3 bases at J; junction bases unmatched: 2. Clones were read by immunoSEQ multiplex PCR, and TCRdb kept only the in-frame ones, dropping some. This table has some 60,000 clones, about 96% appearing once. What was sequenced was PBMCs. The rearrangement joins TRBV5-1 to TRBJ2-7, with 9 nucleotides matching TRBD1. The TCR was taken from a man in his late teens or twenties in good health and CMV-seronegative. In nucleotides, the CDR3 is TGCGCCAGCAGCAGGGGACAGGGCTACGAGCAGTACTTC. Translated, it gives CASSRGQGYEQYF.